One and the same sample provided the 21 T cell receptor beta chains below, sequenced in a study of long-term antiretroviral therapy in people with HIV. Sequencing used immunoSEQ v3.0 at survey level. TCRdb keeps only in-frame clones here, not all; method: immunoSEQ multiplex PCR. Among 30,000 to 40,000 clones listed, around 79% were seen once. The specimen comprised unsorted PBMCs, sampled 1.9 years after starting antiretroviral therapy. The receptors stem from a man between 18 and 35 years old with HIV.

This clone was counted only a few times. The V and J genes are TRBV13 and TRBJ2-7; D gene ambiguous. Germline lookup yields CDR1 PRHDT and CDR2 FYEKMQ (reference sequence). The CDR3 runs 14 residues. V was shortened by 1 base and J by 0 bases, with 7 bases between the two germline ends. The CDR3 bases are TGTGCCAGCAGCTTAGACCCTATCTCCTACGAGCAGTACTTC. Protein sequence: CASSLDPISYEQYF.

The chain recombines TRBV2 with TRBJ1-5; D call uncertain. V was clipped by 2 bases and J by 0 bases, with 5 bases between them. Germline CDR1 is SNHLY and CDR2 is FYNNEI. The CDR3 totals 14 residues. The CDR3 protein is CASSENNSNQPQHF. DNA for the CDR3: TGTGCCAGCAGTGAAAACAATAGCAATCAGCCCCAGCATTTT.

The sample holds a few counts of this clone. This sequence joins TRBV10-1 and TRBJ2-7, with TRBD1 as a possible D gene (5 bases). The CDR3 spans 10 residues. V was trimmed by 5 bases and J by 6 bases, leaving 5 bases between them. The V gene's germline CDR1 is WNHNN and CDR2 SYGVQD (reference sequence). The CDR3 region is CASSRGEQYV. The CDR3, as DNA: TGCGCCAGCAGTAGGGGCGAGCAGTACGTC.

The rearrangement uses TRBV30 and TRBJ1-6, with 7 positions matching TRBD1. Germline V CDR1 and CDR2: GTSNPN, SVGIG (reference sequence). V lost 2 bases, J lost 7 bases, and 2 bases stayed unmatched. The CDR3 spans 13 residues. CDR3 DNA sequence: TGTGCCTGGAGTACAGGGGCAAATTCACCCCTCCACTTT. Translating gives CAWSTGANSPLHF.

The gene calls are TRBV11-2 and TRBJ1-1, with D possibly matching TRBD1 (5 bases). The CDR3 runs 14 residues. Trimming pared 5 bases from V and 5 bases from J, leaving 15 bases between. Germline lookup yields CDR1 SGHAT and CDR2 FQNNGV. This CDR3 reads CASSGSRVGTEAFF. Here the CDR3 DNA reads TGTGCCAGCAGCGGGAGCAGGGTCGGGACTGAAGCTTTCTTT.

The genes are TRBV19 and TRBJ1-1; the D is unclear. Germline CDR1 and CDR2: LNHDA and SQIVND (reference sequence). The CDR3 covers 14 residues. Trimming shortened V by 7 bases and J by 5 bases, and 17 bases separated the two germline ends. The CDR3 spells CASKSDSLGTEAFF. DNA for the CDR3: TGTGCCAGTAAAAGCGACTCCCTCGGGACTGAAGCTTTCTTT.

The rearrangement uses TRBV10-2 and TRBJ1-5; 7 bases line up with TRBD1. The germline V gene encodes CDR1 WSHSY and CDR2 SAAADI. The CDR3 is 14 residues long. Trimming took 6 bases from V and 7 from J; bases not matched to a gene: 9. CDR3 bases: TGCGCCAGCAGCCTCGACAGGGTTCAACAGCCCCAGCATTTT. This codes for CASSLDRVQQPQHF.

This clone was counted a few times. V and J are TRBV7-6 and TRBJ2-5; no clear D gene. Germline V gene data show CDR1 as SGHVS and CDR2 as FNYEAQ. With 5 bases removed from V and 3 bases from J, the gap between germline ends came to 7 bases. This CDR3 comprises 12 residues. The DNA for the CDR3 is TGTGCCAGCAGCCTATTTGAAGAGACCCAGTACTTC. Translating it yields CASSLFEETQYF.

J is TRBJ2-5 and V is TRBV5-6; D may be TRBD1 or TRBD2 (5 bases each). The germline V gene has CDR1 SGHDT and CDR2 YYEEEE. The CDR3 loop spans 13 amino acids. V dropped 2 bases and J dropped 6 bases, with 11 bases sitting between them. In DNA, the CDR3 is TGTGCCAGCAGCTTCCCAAAGGGACAGACCCAGTACTTC. Protein product: CASSFPKGQTQYF.

The rearrangement links TRBV7-9 to TRBJ2-5, with 8 bases aligning to TRBD2. Germline V lookup: CDR1 SEHNR, CDR2 FQNEAQ (reference sequence). Unmatched junction bases numbered 6, after V lost 0 bases and J lost 0 bases. This CDR3 has 17 amino acids. CDR3 sequence reads: CASSLAKTSADQETQYF. As DNA, the CDR3 is TGTGCCAGCAGCTTAGCGAAGACTAGCGCAGACCAAGAGACCCAGTACTTC.

This clone is large within its sample. This chain joins TRBV10-1 and TRBJ2-3, with unresolved D. Germline V gene lookup returns CDR1 WNHNN and CDR2 SYGVQD (reference sequence). Trimming shortened V by 2 bases and J by 0 bases, and 6 bases separated the two germline ends. The CDR3 spans 14 residues. CDR3 sequence reads: CASSETFSTDTQYF. As DNA, the CDR3 is TGCGCCAGCAGTGAGACATTTAGCACAGATACGCAGTATTTT.

J is TRBJ1-3 and V is TRBV5-6, with 10 positions matching TRBD1. Germline V lookup: CDR1 SGHDT, CDR2 YYEEEE. The J segment lost 0 bases and the V segment lost 2 bases, leaving 5 bases of the junction unmatched. This CDR3 contains 17 residues. The CDR3 reads CASSFGTGDYSGNTIYF. The DNA for the CDR3 is TGTGCCAGCAGCTTCGGGACAGGGGATTACTCTGGAAACACCATATATTTT.

In DNA, the CDR3 is TGTGCCAGCAGTGAAGGGGGGACAGGCACAGATACGCAGTATTTT. This gives the protein CASSEGGTGTDTQYF. J is TRBJ2-3 and V is TRBV6-1; 7 bases match TRBD1. CDR3 length: 15 residues. Germline assignment: CDR1 MNHNS and CDR2 SASEGT. Trimming cost V 1 base and J 1 base; bases outside gene matches: 2.

This chain connects TRBV15 to TRBJ2-2, with D uncertain. The germline CDR1 and CDR2 sequences are LNHNV and YYDKDF (reference sequence). The CDR3 extends over 14 amino acids. Trimming stripped 5 bases from V and 1 base from J, with 8 bases between. CDR3 sequence (DNA): TGTGCCACCAGCTACACCCTGAACACCGGGGAGCTGTTTTTT. It encodes CATSYTLNTGELFF.

The rearrangement links TRBV19 to TRBJ2-7; TRBD2 agrees at 7 bases. CDR1 and CDR2 from the germline V gene are LNHDA and SQIVND (reference sequence). The CDR3 loop spans 18 amino acids. V shed 3 bases, J shed 1 base, and the junction held 15 bases outside the gene matches. CDR3 residues: CASSITFRGGGISYEQYF. Written as DNA, the CDR3 is TGTGCCAGTAGTATTACCTTTCGCGGCGGGGGAATATCCTACGAGCAGTACTTC.

The sample holds one count of this clone. J is TRBJ2-7 and V is TRBV5-1; no definite D call. V was pared by 1 base and J by 0 bases, with 8 bases between. Germline V gives CDR1 SGHRS, CDR2 YFSETQ. The CDR3 is made up of 14 amino acids. CDR3 DNA: TGCGCCAGCAGCTTGACAGTTCCCTCCTACGAGCAGTACTTC. This codes for CASSLTVPSYEQYF.

This clone was counted only a few times. This rearrangement joins TRBV7-2 to TRBJ2-7; 7 bases line up with TRBD2. Germline assignment: CDR1 SGHTA and CDR2 FQGNSA. This CDR3 comprises 13 residues. V was clipped by 10 bases and J by 4 bases; unmatched bases: 10. Here the CDR3 DNA reads TGTGCCAATTATGGAGGGGAGGGTTACGAGCAGTACGTC. It specifies CANYGGEGYEQYV.

V gene TRBV6-1 combines with J gene TRBJ2-2; possible D gene TRBD2, 6 bases. Germline V gene lookup returns CDR1 MNHNS and CDR2 SASEGT. The CDR3 loop spans 16 amino acids. V was clipped by 3 bases and J by 1 base, with 12 bases between them. The CDR3 DNA reads as TGTGCCAGCAGTGAGGAGGGGTTGGGGAACACCGGGGAGCTGTTTTTT. It translates to CASSEEGLGNTGELFF.

V usage is TRBV18 and J usage is TRBJ1-4; no reliable D call. V was cut by 6 bases and J by 6 bases, with 23 bases left in between. The V gene's germline CDR1 is KGHSH and CDR2 LQKENI. This CDR3 region has 17 residues. CDR3 sequence reads: CASSPAENFRVDEKLFF. CDR3 nucleotide sequence: TGTGCCAGCTCCCCCGCCGAAAATTTCCGAGTAGATGAAAAACTGTTTTTT.

The chain employs TRBV18 and TRBJ2-7, with 11 bases aligning to TRBD1. V dropped 6 bases and J dropped 7; count of bases not matched to a gene: 5. The CDR3 runs to 13 residues. The germline V gene has CDR1 KGHSH and CDR2 LQKENI. The CDR3 DNA follows: TGTGCCAGCTCTTGGGGACAGGGGGGAGAGCAGTACTTC. Residues: CASSWGQGGEQYF.

This chain links TRBV4-1 with TRBJ1-5, with D hard to call. From germline, CDR1 is MGHRA and CDR2 YSYEKL. The CDR3 covers 15 residues. Deletions cut 0 bases from V and 3 bases from J, with 9 bases between. DNA for the CDR3: TGCGCCAGCAGCCAAGATATGGGTTCCAATCAGCCCCAGCATTTT. It codes for CASSQDMGSNQPQHF.